This TCR beta chain comes out of a study of CD4 T cells in relation to SARS-CoV-2 and coronaviruses. V was shortened by 2 bases and J by 2 bases, with 13 bases between the two germline ends. CDR1 and CDR2 from the germline V gene are SGHRS and YFSETQ. The CDR3 runs 15 residues. Note on this clone: Its antigen is as yet unknown.

Clones were sequenced by immunoSEQ multiplex PCR, and TCRdb holds only the in-frame ones, with some missing. There are 38,000 or so clones in the sample; over 70% occur only once, and around 20% lies in the top ten. The chain links TRBV5-1 to TRBJ1-2; D not certain. Source material: memory CD4+ T cells from PBMCs, cultured in vitro. This receptor was taken from an adult with COVID-19. The CDR3 nucleotides are TGCGCCAGCAGCTTTAAGACCGACACAAACTATGGCTACACCTTC. Its protein is CASSFKTDTNYGYTF.